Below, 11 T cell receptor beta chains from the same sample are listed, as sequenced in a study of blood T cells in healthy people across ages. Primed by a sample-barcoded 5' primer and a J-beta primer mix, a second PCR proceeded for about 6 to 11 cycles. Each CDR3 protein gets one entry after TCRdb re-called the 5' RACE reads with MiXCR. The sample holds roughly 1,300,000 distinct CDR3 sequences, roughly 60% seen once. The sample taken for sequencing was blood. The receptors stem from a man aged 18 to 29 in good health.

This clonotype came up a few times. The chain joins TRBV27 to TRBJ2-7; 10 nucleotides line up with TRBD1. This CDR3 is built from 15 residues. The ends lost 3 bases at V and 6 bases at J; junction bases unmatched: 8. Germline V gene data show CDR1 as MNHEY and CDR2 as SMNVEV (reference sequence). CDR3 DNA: TGTGCCAGCAGTTTGAGGACAGGGGGTACGGCCGAGCAGTACTTC. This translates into CASSLRTGGTAEQYF.

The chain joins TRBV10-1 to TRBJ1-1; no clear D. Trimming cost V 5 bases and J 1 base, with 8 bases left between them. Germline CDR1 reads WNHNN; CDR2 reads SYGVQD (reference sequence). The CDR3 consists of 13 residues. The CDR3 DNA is TGCGCCAGCAGTCGAAAGGAGAACACTGAAGCTTTCTTT. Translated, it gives CASSRKENTEAFF.

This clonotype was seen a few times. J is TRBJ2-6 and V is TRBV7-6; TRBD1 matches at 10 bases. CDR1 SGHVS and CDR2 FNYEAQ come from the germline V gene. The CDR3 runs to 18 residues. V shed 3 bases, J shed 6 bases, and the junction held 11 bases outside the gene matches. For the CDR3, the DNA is TGTGCCAGCAGCTTGACCGGGACAGGGGCCTCCGAGGCCAACGTCCTGACTTTC. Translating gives CASSLTGTGASEANVLTF.

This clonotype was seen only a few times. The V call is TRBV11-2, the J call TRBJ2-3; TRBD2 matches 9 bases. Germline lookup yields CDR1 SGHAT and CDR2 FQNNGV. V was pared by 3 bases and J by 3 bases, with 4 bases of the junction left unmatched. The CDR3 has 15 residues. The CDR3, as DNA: TGTGCCAGCAGCTTTAGCGGGAGTGGGACAGATACGCAGTATTTT. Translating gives CASSFSGSGTDTQYF.

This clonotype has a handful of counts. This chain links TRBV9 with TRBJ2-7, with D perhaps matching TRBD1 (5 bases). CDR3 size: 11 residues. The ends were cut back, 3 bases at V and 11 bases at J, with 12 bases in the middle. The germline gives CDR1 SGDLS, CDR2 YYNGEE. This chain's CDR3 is CASSAQGKKYF. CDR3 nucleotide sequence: TGTGCCAGCAGCGCTCAGGGAAAGAAGTACTTC.

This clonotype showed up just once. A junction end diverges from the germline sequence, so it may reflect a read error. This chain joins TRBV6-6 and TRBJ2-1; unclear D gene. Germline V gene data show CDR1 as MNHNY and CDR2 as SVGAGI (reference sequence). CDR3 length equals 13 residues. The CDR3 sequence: CASLSELYSEQFF. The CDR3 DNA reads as TGTGCCAGCCTCAGCGAGCTTTACAGTGAGCAGTTCTTC.

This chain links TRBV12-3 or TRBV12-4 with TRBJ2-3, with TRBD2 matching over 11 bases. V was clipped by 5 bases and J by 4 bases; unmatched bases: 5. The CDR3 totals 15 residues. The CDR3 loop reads CASSPTSGSPDTQYF. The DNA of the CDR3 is TGTGCCAGCAGTCCTACTAGCGGGAGCCCAGATACGCAGTATTTT.

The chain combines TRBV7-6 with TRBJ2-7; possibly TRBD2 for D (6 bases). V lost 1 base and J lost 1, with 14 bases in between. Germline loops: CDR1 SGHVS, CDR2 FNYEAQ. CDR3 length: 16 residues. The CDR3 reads CASSLGMAGPSYEQYF. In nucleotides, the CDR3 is TGTGCCAGCAGCTTAGGTATGGCGGGACCTTCCTACGAGCAGTACTTC.

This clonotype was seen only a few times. CDR3 sequence reads: CASSARDRGYGYTF. CDR3 DNA sequence: TGTGCCAGCAGTGCCCGGGACAGAGGCTATGGCTACACCTTC. This rearrangement joins TRBV12-3 or TRBV12-4 to TRBJ1-2; 7 bases line up with TRBD1. V was clipped by 5 bases and J by 4 bases; unmatched bases: 7. This CDR3 is built from 14 residues.

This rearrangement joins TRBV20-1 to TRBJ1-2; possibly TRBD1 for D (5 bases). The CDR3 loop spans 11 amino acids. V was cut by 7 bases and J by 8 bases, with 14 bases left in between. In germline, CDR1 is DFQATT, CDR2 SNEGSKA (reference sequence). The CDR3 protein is CSGAGRWGYTF. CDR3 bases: TGCAGTGGAGCAGGGCGCTGGGGCTACACCTTC.

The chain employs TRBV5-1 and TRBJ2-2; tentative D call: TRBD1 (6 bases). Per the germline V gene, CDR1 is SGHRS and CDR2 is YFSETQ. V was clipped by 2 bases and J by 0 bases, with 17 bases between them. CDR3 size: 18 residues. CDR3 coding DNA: TGCGCCAGCAGCTTCGGGTACAGGGTGGACGCGAACACCGGGGAGCTGTTTTTT. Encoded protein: CASSFGYRVDANTGELFF. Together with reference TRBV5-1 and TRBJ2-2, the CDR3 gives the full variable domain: KAGVTQTPRYLIKTRGQQVTLSCSPISGHRSVSWYQQTPGQGLQFLFEYFSETQRNKGNFPGRFSGRQFSNSRSEMNVSTLELGDSALYLCASSFGYRVDANTGELFFGEGSRLTVL.